The 18 T cell receptor beta chains given below trace back to one sample, sequenced in a study of blood T cell repertoires in COVID-19. Sequenced by immunoSEQ multiplex PCR; TCRdb stores in-frame clones only, minus some. The sample includes more than 95,000 clones, about 90% seen only once; the top ten take 7.7%. The source material was peripheral blood. The receptors were gathered from a human donor in a cohort sampled during active COVID-19.

V gene TRBV5-1 combines with J gene TRBJ2-2, with 10 bases that match TRBD2. The CDR3 runs to 16 residues. Germline V gene data show CDR1 as SGHRS and CDR2 as YFSETQ. Trimming removed 4 bases from V and 7 bases from J; junction bases left unmatched: 10. CDR3 amino acids: CASSPQRGGLSGELFF. The CDR3 region has the DNA TGCGCCAGCAGCCCTCAGCGGGGGGGCCTAAGCGGGGAGCTGTTTTTT.

The V and J genes are TRBV12-5 and TRBJ1-6; TRBD1 agrees at 7 bases. The CDR3 has 16 residues. With 3 bases clipped from V and 7 bases from J, the junction kept 9 bases outside the gene matches. Looked up from germline, CDR1 is LGHNT and CDR2 is FRNRAP. DNA for the CDR3: TGTGCTAGTGGTTTCGAAACCGGGACAGAGAATTCACCCCTCCACTTT. Translating gives CASGFETGTENSPLHF.

At least ten counts were recorded for this clone. J is TRBJ2-2 and V is TRBV25-1; 10 bases fit TRBD1. This CDR3 has 16 residues. J lost 3 bases, V lost 6 bases, and 7 bases had no gene match. CDR1 is MGHDK and CDR2 is SYGVNS in the germline V gene. The CDR3 DNA follows: TGTGCCAGCAGATCTACCGGGACAGGGGACACCGGGGAGCTGTTTTTT. This translates into CASRSTGTGDTGELFF.

The chain couples TRBV3-1 (or the pseudogene TRBV3-2) to TRBJ1-4, with 7 positions matching TRBD1. This CDR3 comprises 15 residues. The germline CDR1 and CDR2 sequences are LGHDT and YNNKEL (reference sequence). The V gene end was trimmed by 2 bases and the J gene end by 8 bases; junction bases not matched to a gene: 8. The CDR3 coding sequence is TGTGCCAGCAGCCAAAGGGGGCAGAGGGGGGAAAAACTGTTTTTT. It encodes CASSQRGQRGEKLFF.

This chain uses TRBV7-3 with TRBJ1-5; possible D gene TRBD1, 5 bases. The V gene lost 5 bases and the J gene lost 2 bases, with 19 bases spanning the gap. CDR1 and CDR2 from the germline V gene are SGHTA and FQGTGA. This CDR3 spans 17 amino acids. The CDR3 nucleotides are TGTGCCAGCAGCCACGTTCGGGACGGAGGGGGCAATCAGCCCCAGCATTTT. This sequence encodes CASSHVRDGGGNQPQHF.

The chain is built from TRBV18 and TRBJ1-1; D may be TRBD1 (5 bases). The CDR3 spans 15 residues. CDR1 is KGHSH and CDR2 is LQKENI in the germline V gene. The V and J ends lost 3 bases and 5 bases respectively, with 16 bases between them. The CDR3 DNA is TGTGCCAGCTCACCTGGGGAGGGCAGGGTTACTGAAGCTTTCTTT. Its protein product is CASSPGEGRVTEAFF. Combining the CDR3 with reference TRBV18 and TRBJ1-1 gives the whole variable domain NAGVMQNPRHLVRRRGQEARLRCSPMKGHSHVYWYRQLPEEGLKFMVYLQKENIIDESGMPKERFSAEFPKEGPSILRIQQVVRGDSAAYFCASSPGEGRVTEAFFGQGTRLTVV.

The chain is built from TRBV7-9 and TRBJ1-1; D unclear. Germline CDR1 is SEHNR and CDR2 is FQNEAQ (reference sequence). V was shortened by 4 bases and J by 6 bases, with 21 bases between the two germline ends. The CDR3 runs 16 residues. The CDR3 DNA reads as TGTGCCAGCAGCTCCAATATAGGAACGTTCGGGGCTGAAGCTTTCTTT. Translation: CASSSNIGTFGAEAFF.

The CDR3 here is CASKGRETQYF. DNA for the CDR3: TGTGCCAGCAAGGGGCGAGAGACCCAGTACTTC. V gene TRBV6-5 combines with J gene TRBJ2-5; TRBD1 is a possible D gene (5 bases). V dropped 7 bases and J dropped 4 bases, with 7 bases sitting between them. The CDR3 runs to 11 residues. Germline-derived CDR1 and CDR2 are MNHEY and SVGAGI.

This clone has a single count. J is TRBJ1-6 and V is TRBV6-1, with a tentative D call TRBD1 (6 bases). Trimming took off 0 bases at V and 12 bases at J, with 12 bases between the two ends. This CDR3 has 14 residues. Germline CDR1 reads MNHNS; CDR2 reads SASEGT. Written as DNA, the CDR3 is TGTGCCAGCAGTGAAGCGAGGACAGATAGACCCCTCCACTTT. Protein product: CASSEARTDRPLHF.

The J gene is TRBJ2-4, the V gene TRBV3-1 (or the pseudogene TRBV3-2); TRBD2 is a possible D gene (5 bases). The CDR3 length is 17 residues. Germline lookup yields CDR1 LGHDT and CDR2 YNNKEL (reference sequence). Between the trimmed V and J ends, which lost 4 bases and 0 bases, there was a span of 16 bases. The CDR3 reads CASSPRVSGLAKNIQYF. As DNA, the CDR3 is TGTGCCAGCAGCCCTAGGGTCAGCGGTCTAGCCAAAAACATTCAGTACTTC.

This clone was counted a single time. The rearrangement links TRBV30 to TRBJ1-2; no clear D. The germline V gene encodes CDR1 GTSNPN and CDR2 SVGIG (reference sequence). The CDR3 has 12 residues. V lost 2 bases to trimming and J lost 8 bases, with 12 bases between them. CDR3 in DNA: TGTGCCTGGAGTTCCGGAGCCGGCGGCTACACCTTC. This translates into CAWSSGAGGYTF. Complete variable domain (other parts from reference TRBV30 and TRBJ1-2): SQTIHQWPATLVQPVGSPLSLECTVEGTSNPNLYWYRQAAGRGLQLLFYSVGIGQISSEVPQNLSASRPQDRQFILSSKKLLLSDSGFYLCAWSSGAGGYTFGSGTRLTVV.

This clone was recorded a few times. The gene calls are TRBV6-5 and TRBJ1-2; 8 bases align to TRBD1. The V gene end was trimmed by 6 bases and the J gene end by 7 bases; junction bases not matched to a gene: 7. The CDR3 runs 13 residues. The germline V gene has CDR1 MNHEY and CDR2 SVGAGI. CDR3 in DNA: TGTGCCAGCAGACCCAGGGGGCAGGCTGGCTACACCTTC. It specifies CASRPRGQAGYTF.

CDR3 in amino acids: CASSARSGSEQYF. In DNA form, the CDR3 reads TGCGCCAGCAGCGCCCGGTCGGGTAGCGAGCAGTACTTC. The rearrangement joins TRBV5-1 to TRBJ2-7; D gene ambiguous. The CDR3 has 13 residues. CDR1 is SGHRS and CDR2 is YFSETQ in the germline V gene. V lost 4 bases and J 6 bases, leaving 14 bases between the germline ends.

The genes are TRBV11-2 and TRBJ2-7; weak D call: TRBD2 (5 bases). V shed 6 bases and J shed 0 bases, with 12 bases lying between them. The CDR3 totals 14 residues. CDR1 SGHAT and CDR2 FQNNGV come from the germline V gene. CDR3 in amino acids: CASRVGLPSYEQYF. DNA for the CDR3: TGTGCCAGCAGGGTTGGACTCCCCTCCTACGAGCAGTACTTC. Based on the CDR3 plus reference TRBV11-2 and TRBJ2-7, the full variable domain is EAGVAQSPRYKIIEKRQSVAFWCNPISGHATLYWYQQILGQGPKLLIQFQNNGVVDDSQLPKDRFSAERLKGVDSTLKIQPAKLEDSAVYLCASRVGLPSYEQYFGPGTRLTVT.

The rearrangement joins TRBV6-1 to TRBJ2-2; the match to TRBD2 covers 7 bases. The CDR3 totals 16 residues. Germline V gene lookup returns CDR1 MNHNS and CDR2 SASEGT. The junction had 9 bases not matched to a gene; V was cut back by 1 base and J by 7 bases. The CDR3 nucleotides read TGTGCCAGCAGTGAAGAAGTTAGCGGGCTGGGCGGGGAGCTGTTTTTT. It translates to CASSEEVSGLGGELFF.

This clone came up a few times. The chain has TRBV5-1 and TRBJ2-2; D not certain. Trimming left V 4 bases short and J 4 bases short, with 14 bases between. Germline V CDR1 and CDR2: SGHRS, YFSETQ. The CDR3 loop spans 15 amino acids. The CDR3 is CASSVDVLSTGELFF. CDR3 nucleotide sequence: TGCGCCAGCAGCGTGGACGTTCTAAGCACCGGGGAGCTGTTTTTT.

This sequence joins TRBV7-9 and TRBJ2-1; tentative D call: TRBD2 (6 bases). Germline loops: CDR1 SEHNR, CDR2 FQNEAQ (reference sequence). V dropped 2 bases and J dropped 6 bases, with 14 bases sitting between them. This CDR3 comprises 15 residues. The CDR3 region is CASSLLATSGNEQFF. DNA of the CDR3: TGTGCCAGCAGCTTACTAGCGACCTCTGGCAATGAGCAGTTCTTC. The full variable domain, with the rest looked up from reference TRBV7-9 and TRBJ2-1, is DTGVSQNPRHKITKRGQNVTFRCDPISEHNRLYWYRQTLGQGPEFLTYFQNEAQLEKSRLLSDRFSAERPKGSFSTLEIQRTEQGDSAMYLCASSLLATSGNEQFFGPGTRLTVL.

The rearrangement joins TRBV2 to TRBJ1-6; maybe TRBD1 (5 bases). The CDR3 length is 16 residues. CDR1 and CDR2 from the germline V gene are SNHLY and FYNNEI. V lost 3 bases, J lost 12 bases, and 21 bases lay in between. The CDR3 is CASSEKTPGEGLPLHF. CDR3 DNA sequence: TGTGCCAGCAGTGAGAAGACACCGGGGGAAGGTTTACCCCTCCACTTT. The variable domain in full, with the rest retrieved from reference TRBV2 and TRBJ1-6, is EPEVTQTPSHQVTQMGQEVILRCVPISNHLYFYWYRQILGQKVEFLVSFYNNEISEKSEIFDDQFSVERPDGSNFTLKIRSTKLEDSAMYFCASSEKTPGEGLPLHFGNGTRLTVT.